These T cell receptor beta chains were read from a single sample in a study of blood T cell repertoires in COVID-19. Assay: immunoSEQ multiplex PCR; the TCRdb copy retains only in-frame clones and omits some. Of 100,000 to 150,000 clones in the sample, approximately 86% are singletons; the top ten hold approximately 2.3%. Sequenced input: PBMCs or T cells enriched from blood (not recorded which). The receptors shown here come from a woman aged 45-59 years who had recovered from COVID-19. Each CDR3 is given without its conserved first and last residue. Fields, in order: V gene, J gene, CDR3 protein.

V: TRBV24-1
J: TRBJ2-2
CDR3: ATSDRTNTGELF

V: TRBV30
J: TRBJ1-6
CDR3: AWSAALRGRSPLH

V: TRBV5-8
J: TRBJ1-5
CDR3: ASSLLSRENQPQH

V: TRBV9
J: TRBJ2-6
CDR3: ASSVVETGANVLT

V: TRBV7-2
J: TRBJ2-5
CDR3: ASSHGPAGQETQY

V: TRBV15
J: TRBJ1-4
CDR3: ATSREQGREKLF

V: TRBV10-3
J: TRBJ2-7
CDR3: AIMGTGASYEQY

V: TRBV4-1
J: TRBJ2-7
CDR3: ASSQEQYLPYEQY

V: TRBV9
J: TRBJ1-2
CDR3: ASSPPGVSGYT

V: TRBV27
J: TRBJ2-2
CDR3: ASSFSPNTGELF

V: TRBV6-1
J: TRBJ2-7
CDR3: ASSDNTGGAYEQY

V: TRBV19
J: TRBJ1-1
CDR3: ASSPLDRDTEAF

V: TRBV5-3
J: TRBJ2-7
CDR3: ARSLGQATVEQY

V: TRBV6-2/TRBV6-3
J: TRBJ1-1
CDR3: ASSYVPGIVTEAF

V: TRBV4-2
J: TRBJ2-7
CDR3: ASSQDTRTASYEQY

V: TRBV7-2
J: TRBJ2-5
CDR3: ASGRGGEETQY

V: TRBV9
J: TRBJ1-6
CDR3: ASSGTGTGNSPLH

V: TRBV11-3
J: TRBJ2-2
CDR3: ASSPTSRGNTGELF

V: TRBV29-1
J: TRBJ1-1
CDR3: SVLSGGSGNTEAF

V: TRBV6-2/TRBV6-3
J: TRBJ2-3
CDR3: ASSFGGLAGYSNTQY

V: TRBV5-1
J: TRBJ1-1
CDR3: ASSLGGQGIEAF

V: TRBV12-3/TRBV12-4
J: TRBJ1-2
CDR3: ASIRECYGYT

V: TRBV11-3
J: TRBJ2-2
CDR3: ASSFGDRGLIRNTGELF

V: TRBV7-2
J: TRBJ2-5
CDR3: ASRSPGRDRQQTQY

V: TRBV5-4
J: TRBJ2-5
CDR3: ASSLRQKETQY

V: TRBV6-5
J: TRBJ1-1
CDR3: ASRFYMNTEAF

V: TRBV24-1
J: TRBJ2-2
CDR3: ATSDPPGQGAGTGELF

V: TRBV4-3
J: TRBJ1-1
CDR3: ASSQGARENTEAF